This entry is about one TCR beta chain. One entry per CDR3 protein results from TCRdb running MiXCR on the 5' RACE reads. The table records over 95,000 distinct CDR3 sequences, roughly 18% of them present only once. The data were taken from a study of T cells of healthy individuals. V lost 3 bases and J 5 bases, leaving 10 bases between the germline ends. Per germline, CDR1 LNHNV and CDR2 YYDKDF (reference sequence). CDR3 length: 13 amino acids. The clonotype comes from a human donor in good health. This chain uses TRBV15 with TRBJ2-5; the D is unclear. The CDR3 sequence: CATSRIKWETQYF. The CDR3 DNA follows: TGTGCCACCAGCAGGATTAAGTGGGAGACCCAGTACTTC.